A selection of T cell receptor beta chains follows, all from one sample in a study of cytomegalovirus exposure and HLA in healthy donors. Profiled with immunoSEQ multiplex PCR; TCRdb holds only in-frame clones, not every one. The sample lists about 130,000 clones, roughly 79% occurring once. The sequenced sample was PBMCs. Receptors originate from a woman in her forties or fifties in good health and CMV-seronegative. The CDR3 runs from the conserved cysteine through the conserved F or W. D genes are given only for firm matches. The size field is filled for only some rows; it gives once, few, many or a size class.

>TRBJ2-3|-|12|TRBV6-5|-
TGTGCCAGCAGCGTCCTAGCAGATACGCAGTATTTT
CASSVLADTQYF
>TRBJ1-5|-|14|TRBV19|-
TGTGCCAGTAGCGGGGGAACTAGCAATCAGCCCCAGCATTTT
CASSGGTSNQPQHF
>TRBJ1-4|-|17|TRBV28|-
TGTGCCAGCAGGTCGGACAGCTACTGGGCAACTAATGAAAAACTGTTTTTT
CASRSDSYWATNEKLFF
>TRBJ1-1|-|15|TRBV11-1|-
TGTGCCAGCAGGAAGGCCAGGGTGGGGAACACTGAAGCTTTCTTT
CASRKARVGNTEAFF
>TRBJ2-1|-|14|TRBV4-2|-
TGTGCCAGCAGCCAAGAACTAGCTTCCGATGAGCAGTTCTTC
CASSQELASDEQFF
>TRBJ1-2|TRBD1|16|TRBV30|-
TGTGCCTGGGATCTGAGGCAGGGGGCGCTGCACTATGGCTACCCCTTC
CAWDLRQGALHYGYPF
>TRBJ2-2|-|15|TRBV4-3|few
TGCGCCAGCAGCCGGAGACTAGCGAACACCGGGGAGCTGTTTTTT
CASSRRLANTGELFF
>TRBJ2-1|TRBD2|15|TRBV5-6|-
TGTGCCAGCAGCCTTGGGCTAGCGGGGATCAATGAGCAGTTCTTC
CASSLGLAGINEQFF
>TRBJ1-5|-|15|TRBV28|few
TGTGCCAGCAGTTTGACAGTATCTAGCAATCAGCCCCAGCATTTT
CASSLTVSSNQPQHF
>TRBJ2-5|TRBD2|15|TRBV10-3|-
TGTGCCATCAGTGGTCAGGAGCGGGGGGGAGAGACCCAGTACTTC
CAISGQERGGETQYF
>TRBJ2-1|TRBD2|15|TRBV29-1|-
TGCAGCGTTGAAGAGGGGACTAGCGGGAGCATGGAGCAGTTCTTC
CSVEEGTSGSMEQFF
>TRBJ2-3|TRBD1|16|TRBV9|-
TGTGCCAGCAGCACCCAGACAGGGGCATACACAGATACGCAGTATTTT
CASSTQTGAYTDTQYF
>TRBJ1-4|-|15|TRBV5-4|-
TGTGCCAGCAGCTCTCAGAGCGGGGTTGGTGAAAAACTGTTTTTT
CASSSQSGVGEKLFF
>TRBJ1-5|-|12|TRBV29-1|-
TGCAGCGTTGGGGCAGGGCGTCAGCCCCAGCATTTT
CSVGAGRQPQHF
>TRBJ2-2|-|14|TRBV4-3|-
TGCGCCAGCAGCCAAGGACATGGGACCGGGGAGCTGTTTTTT
CASSQGHGTGELFF
>TRBJ2-7|TRBD2|17|TRBV5-6|-
TGTGCCAGCAGCCAGGGACTAGCGGGATTCCACCCCTACGAGCAGTACTTC
CASSQGLAGFHPYEQYF
>TRBJ2-1|TRBD2|17|TRBV7-6|-
TGTGCCAGCAGCTTAGGGGTAGCGGGAGGCGGTACAAATGAGCAGTTCTTC
CASSLGVAGGGTNEQFF
>TRBJ1-1|-|12|TRBV7-8|once
TGTGCCAGCATCCTTTCTACCACTGAAGCTTTCTTT
CASILSTTEAFF
>TRBJ2-7|-|11|TRBV28|-
TGTGCCAGCATTACAGGGAGCGAGCAGTACTTC
CASITGSEQYF
>TRBJ2-7|-|15|TRBV18|once
TGTGCCAGCTCACCCGCACAGGCGTCCTCCTACGAGCAGTACTTC
CASSPAQASSYEQYF
>TRBJ1-2|-|14|TRBV28|-
TGTGCCAGCAGTTTTACGGGGGGCAGGGTGGGCTACACCTTC
CASSFTGGRVGYTF
>TRBJ2-7|TRBD1|13|TRBV27|-
TGTGCCAGCCGAAGGACAGGGGGGGACGAGCAGTACTTC
CASRRTGGDEQYF
>TRBJ2-3|-|16|TRBV7-2|-
TGTGCCAGCAGCTTATTCCCTAGCGTCGCCACAGATACGCAGTATTTT
CASSLFPSVATDTQYF
>TRBJ2-1|-|13|TRBV4-3|-
TGCGCCAGCAGCCAAGACGAGTTTTCTGAGCAGTTCTTC
CASSQDEFSEQFF
>TRBJ2-1|TRBD2|15|TRBV4-1|-
TGCGCCAGCAGCACCCTAGCGGGAGGGACAGGTGAGCAGTTCTTC
CASSTLAGGTGEQFF
>TRBJ1-1|TRBD1|19|TRBV4-2|-
TGTGCCAGCAGCCAAGAGGGGACAGCCGTAAAGCTTATGAACACTGAAGCTTTCTTT
CASSQEGTAVKLMNTEAFF
>TRBJ2-1|TRBD1|14|TRBV7-3|few
TGTGCCAGCAGCCGGACAGGGGACTACAATGAGCAGTTCTTC
CASSRTGDYNEQFF
>TRBJ2-3|-|14|TRBV4-2|once
TGTGCCAGCAGCCAAGATGTGGGCAGAGATACGCAGTATTTT
CASSQDVGRDTQYF
>TRBJ2-1|-|14|TRBV13|-
TGTGCCAGCAGCTCGGAGACTGGCGACAATGAGCAGTTCTTC
CASSSETGDNEQFF
>TRBJ2-1|-|16|TRBV7-6|-
TGTGCCAGCAGCTTAGAAGGCAGGGCCCCCTACAATGAGCAGTTCTTC
CASSLEGRAPYNEQFF
>TRBJ2-1|-|15|TRBV28|-
TGTGCCAGCAGTTTATCGCGGCTTGGAGACAATGAGCAGTTCTTC
CASSLSRLGDNEQFF
>TRBJ2-7|TRBD2|15|TRBV27|-
TGTGCCAGCAGTTCGCCCGGGACTAGCGTCTACGAGCAGTACTTC
CASSSPGTSVYEQYF
>TRBJ2-1|-|13|TRBV29-1|-
TGCAGCGCCCCAGGACTCTCCTACAATGAGCAGTTCTTC
CSAPGLSYNEQFF
>TRBJ2-6|TRBD2|15|TRBV5-4|few
TGTGCCAGCAGCTTTATGCGGGAGCGGGCCAACGTCCTGACTTTC
CASSFMRERANVLTF
>TRBJ2-3|TRBD2|15|TRBV29-1|-
TGCAGCGCAGTACCACTAGCGGGTAGCACAGATACGCAGTATTTT
CSAVPLAGSTDTQYF
>TRBJ2-2|-|15|TRBV6-5|-
TGTGCCAGCAGTTGGGTTAGCACGGACACCGGGGAGCTGTTTTTT
CASSWVSTDTGELFF
>TRBJ2-3|-|14|TRBV10-3|-
TGTGCCATCAAGGCCTTCGGGAACACAGATACGCAGTATTTT
CAIKAFGNTDTQYF
>TRBJ2-1|TRBD1|12|TRBV29-1|few
TGCAGCATCCGGGACAGCTACAATGAGCAGTTCTTC
CSIRDSYNEQFF
>TRBJ1-3|TRBD1|16|TRBV29-1|-
TGCAGCGTTGAAGATGGACAGGGGCTCTCTGGAAACACCATATATTTT
CSVEDGQGLSGNTIYF
>TRBJ2-2|TRBD1|16|TRBV9|-
TGTGCCAGCAGCGTAGTAGATACAGGGGAAGTCGGGGAGCTGTTTTTT
CASSVVDTGEVGELFF
>TRBJ1-4|TRBD1|13|TRBV29-1|-
TGCAGCGTGGCTACAGGGGTGGGGGAAAAACTGTTTTTT
CSVATGVGEKLFF
>TRBJ1-2|TRBD1|14|TRBV5-1|-
TGCGCCAGTCAGGACAGGGCCTCTACCTATGGCTACACCTTC
CASQDRASTYGYTF
>TRBJ2-1|TRBD2|15|TRBV7-9|-
TGTGCCAGCAGCTCGCGGGGGGACATAGGCAATGAGCAGTTCTTC
CASSSRGDIGNEQFF
>TRBJ1-1|TRBD1|15|TRBV6-5|-
TGTGCCAGCAGTTACACAGGGGAAGCGATCACTGAAGCTTTCTTT
CASSYTGEAITEAFF
>TRBJ1-5|-|14|TRBV27|-
TGTGCCAGCAGTTCGAGAAATAGCAATCAGCCCCAGCATTTT
CASSSRNSNQPQHF
>TRBJ1-2|-|16|TRBV28|-
TGTGCCAGCAGCCCCCCCAAAAACAGGATTCCCTATGGCTACACCTTC
CASSPPKNRIPYGYTF
>TRBJ1-4|TRBD1|16|TRBV7-9|once
TGTGCCAGCAGCTCCTTAAGGACAGGGCTTGGTGAAAAACTGTTTTTT
CASSSLRTGLGEKLFF
>TRBJ2-3|TRBD2|15|TRBV2|-
TGTGCCAGCAAGGCGGGACTAGCGGGAGCAGATACGCAGTATTTT
CASKAGLAGADTQYF
>TRBJ2-7|-|13|TRBV30|-
TGTGCCTGGAGTTACAGGAGTAACTACGAGCAGTACTTC
CAWSYRSNYEQYF
>TRBJ2-5|TRBD2|14|TRBV6-5|once
TGTGCCAGCAGTTTACTAGCGCCCCAAGAGACCCAGTACTTC
CASSLLAPQETQYF
>TRBJ1-1|-|13|TRBV6-4|-
TGTGCCAGCAAGGTTGACAGAGACACTGAAGCTTTCTTT
CASKVDRDTEAFF
>TRBJ2-2|TRBD1|16|TRBV18|-
TGTGCCAGCTCACCGGGCACGGGACAGGGAACCGGGGAGCTGTTTTTT
CASSPGTGQGTGELFF
>TRBJ2-1|TRBD2|20|TRBV9|-
TGTGCCAGCAGCGTGTCGACGGGACTAGCGGGCCAAAGCTCCTACAATGAGCAGTTCTTC
CASSVSTGLAGQSSYNEQFF
>TRBJ2-5|TRBD1|13|TRBV27|-
TGTGCCAGCAGGGACAGGGACCAAGAGACCCAGTACTTC
CASRDRDQETQYF
>TRBJ2-7|TRBD2|15|TRBV19|-
TGTGCCAGTAGTCCCCGGACTAGCGGGGGGGACGAGCAGTACTTC
CASSPRTSGGDEQYF
>TRBJ2-1|-|13|TRBV6-5|-
TGTGCCAGCATGGGAGAATCCTACAATGAGCAGTTCTTC
CASMGESYNEQFF
>TRBJ2-7|TRBD1|14|TRBV5-1|-
TGCGCCAGCAGCCTAGGGACAGGTACCTACGAGCAGTACTTC
CASSLGTGTYEQYF
>TRBJ2-3|TRBD2|17|TRBV29-1|-
TGCAGCGTTGAGGGGGGGCCAGCGGGAGGGATCAGTGATACGCAGTATTTT
CSVEGGPAGGISDTQYF
>TRBJ1-2|-|14|TRBV28|-
TGTGCCAGCAGTAGGGGCATCCCTAACTATGGCTACACCTTC
CASSRGIPNYGYTF
>TRBJ2-1|-|13|TRBV7-9|-
TGTGCCAGCAGCTTGGCGGGGCTAGTTGAGCAGTTCTTC
CASSLAGLVEQFF